The following is a T cell receptor (beta chain) sequence with its context. Antigen: not known. The V segment lost 6 bases and the J segment 4 bases; nucleotides outside the gene matches: 10. Per germline, CDR1 GTSNPN and CDR2 SVGIG (reference sequence). This CDR3 is built from 14 residues. These data are taken from a study of cytomegalovirus exposure and HLA in healthy donors. The study ran its PCR with 60 Vbeta and 13 Jbeta primers. Assay: immunoSEQ multiplex PCR; the TCRdb copy retains only in-frame clones and omits some. The repertoire consists of some 150,000 clones, with over 60% occurring once and the leading ten covering 1.5% to 2%. Study observations and caveats: A classifier reportedly called cytomegalovirus status with high sensitivity and specificity. In a later analysis, at a false discovery rate of 0.05, 16,951 TCR beta sequences matched HLA alleles.

Material: PBMCs. This sequence was found in a woman in her twenties or thirties in good health and CMV-seronegative. The chain has TRBV30 and TRBJ2-3, with 7 bases lining up with TRBD1. CDR3 sequence (DNA): TGTGCCTGCTCTACAGGGGTTGGTCCAGATACGCAGTATTTT. Amino acid sequence: CACSTGVGPDTQYF.